This TCR beta chain was recovered during a study of T cells in Graves' hyperthyroidism and ophthalmopathy. Graves' hyperthyroidism was deemed stable given no ophthalmopathy progression within 18 months. Uncontrolled infection, other autoimmune disease, pregnancy and lactation each barred patients from inclusion. The CDR3 length is 16 residues. The germline CDR1 and CDR2 sequences are SGHTA and FQGNSA. V lost 3 bases and J lost 2, with 14 bases in between. The TCR beta CDR3 regions underwent amplification using RNA transcripts as the source. RT-PCR in the first round (using the HTBI primer set) targeted the TCR CDR3. TCRdb independently ran MiXCR on the multiplex PCR reads; one entry per CDR3 protein. The table records approximately 100,000 distinct CDR3 sequences, 35% to 45% of them present only once.

The V and J genes are TRBV7-2 and TRBJ1-5; unclear D gene. The receptor comes from a woman aged 30 to 39 with Graves' hyperthyroidism. The sequenced material came from peripheral blood or thyroid tissue (not recorded which). CDR3 sequence: CASSFVSGSGNQPQHF. In DNA form, the CDR3 reads TGTGCCAGCAGCTTTGTGAGCGGATCGGGCAATCAGCCCCAGCATTTT.